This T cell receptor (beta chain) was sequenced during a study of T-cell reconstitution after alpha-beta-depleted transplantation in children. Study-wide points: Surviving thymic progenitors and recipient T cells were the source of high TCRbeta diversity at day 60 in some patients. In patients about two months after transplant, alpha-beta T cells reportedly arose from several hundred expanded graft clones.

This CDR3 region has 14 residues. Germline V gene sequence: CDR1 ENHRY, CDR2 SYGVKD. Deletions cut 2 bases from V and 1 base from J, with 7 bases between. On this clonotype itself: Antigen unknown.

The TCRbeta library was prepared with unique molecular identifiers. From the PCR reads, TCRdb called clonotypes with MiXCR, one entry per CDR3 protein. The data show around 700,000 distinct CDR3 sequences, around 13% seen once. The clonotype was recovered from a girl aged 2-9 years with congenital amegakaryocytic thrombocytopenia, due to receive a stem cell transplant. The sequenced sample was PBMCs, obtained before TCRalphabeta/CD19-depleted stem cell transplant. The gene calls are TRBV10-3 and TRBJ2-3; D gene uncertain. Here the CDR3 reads CAISEIVGTDTQYF. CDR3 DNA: TGTGCCATCAGTGAGATAGTGGGCACAGATACGCAGTATTTT.